These 24 T cell receptor beta chains share one sample of origin, sequenced in a study of cytotoxic CD8 clonotypes in ibrutinib-treated CLL. TCRdb's copy holds only in-frame clones and misses some; the assay was immunoSEQ multiplex PCR. This table has more than 200,000 clones, about three quarters appearing once. The input for sequencing was PBMCs, taken after 12 months of ibrutinib treatment. Every receptor here comes from a human donor with chronic lymphocytic leukemia.

This clone was recorded many times. The chain joins TRBV9 to TRBJ2-7, with TRBD1 identical over 7 bases. CDR3 length equals 15 residues. V shed 4 bases and J 0 bases; nucleotides not matched to a gene: 7. Looked up from germline, CDR1 is SGDLS and CDR2 is YYNGEE. For the CDR3, the DNA is TGTGCCAGCAGCTTCGGACAGGCGAACTCCTACGAGCAGTACTTC. Translating it yields CASSFGQANSYEQYF. Variable domain in full (rest from reference TRBV9 and TRBJ2-7): DSGVTQTPKHLITATGQRVTLRCSPRSGDLSVYWYQQSLDQGLQFLIQYYNGEERAKGNILERFSAQQFPDLHSELNLSSLELGDSALYFCASSFGQANSYEQYFGPGTRLTVT.

This rearrangement joins TRBV11-2 to TRBJ1-1; D possibly corresponds to TRBD1 (5 bases). Germline V CDR1 and CDR2: SGHAT, FQNNGV. The CDR3 has 13 residues. The V end was cut by 3 bases, the J end by 6 bases, with 11 bases between. The DNA of the CDR3 is TGTGCCAGCAGCTTGCAGGGTGGAGCTGAAGCTTTCTTT. It codes for CASSLQGGAEAFF.

The chain joins TRBV5-1 to TRBJ2-1, with D perhaps matching TRBD2 (6 bases). CDR1 and CDR2 from the germline V gene are SGHRS and YFSETQ. The V end was cut by 1 base, the J end by 0 bases, with 20 bases between. The CDR3 is 19 amino acids. The CDR3 bases are TGCGCCAGCAGCTTGTCAACCTCGGGTCGGGGGAGCTCCTACAATGAGCAGTTCTTC. This translates into CASSLSTSGRGSSYNEQFF.

This clone was seen a few times. This rearrangement joins TRBV7-2 to TRBJ2-2; D is unclear. Germline CDR1 and CDR2: SGHTA and FQGNSA. The V and J ends lost 0 bases and 4 bases respectively, with 6 bases between them. This CDR3 contains 14 residues. Written as DNA, the CDR3 is TGTGCCAGCAGCTTAGCGGCAGCCACCGGGGAGCTGTTTTTT. It encodes CASSLAAATGELFF.

The chain recombines TRBV6-5 with TRBJ1-2; D remains unclear. The CDR3 runs to 14 residues. CDR1 and CDR2 (germline): MNHEY, SVGAGI. Trimming stripped 2 bases from V and 8 bases from J, with 15 bases between. The CDR3 DNA is TGTGCCAGCAGTTACGGCCCGAAGGTGATCGGCTACACCTTC. This encodes CASSYGPKVIGYTF.

This clone was detected many times. The gene calls are TRBV2 and TRBJ1-4, with D possibly being TRBD1 (5 bases). The CDR3 extends over 13 amino acids. Germline loops: CDR1 SNHLY, CDR2 FYNNEI. The germline V and J ends were trimmed by 3 bases and 7 bases, with 9 bases remaining between them. CDR3 sequence (DNA): TGTGCCAGCAGTGACTCAGGGAGTGAAAAACTGTTTTTT. This encodes CASSDSGSEKLFF.

This clone came up once. V gene TRBV7-9 combines with J gene TRBJ2-5, with 8 nucleotides matching TRBD1. With V trimmed by 5 bases and J by 4 bases, 9 bases remained unmatched. The CDR3 consists of 15 residues. Germline loops: CDR1 SEHNR, CDR2 FQNEAQ (reference sequence). The CDR3 loop reads CASSHLGTGGETQYF. CDR3 in DNA: TGTGCCAGCAGCCACCTAGGGACAGGCGGAGAGACCCAGTACTTC.

This clone was found a few times. This chain's CDR3 is CASTDSRQMNTEAFF. The CDR3 bases are TGTGCCAGTACCGACTCCCGACAGATGAACACTGAAGCTTTCTTT. V usage is TRBV19 and J usage is TRBJ1-1, with D possibly TRBD1 on 5 matching bases. Germline-derived CDR1 and CDR2 are LNHDA and SQIVND (reference sequence). V dropped 7 bases and J dropped 0 bases, with 15 bases sitting between them. The CDR3 is made up of 15 amino acids.

The V and J genes are TRBV7-3 and TRBJ2-2; D remains unclear. Per germline, CDR1 SGHTA and CDR2 FQGTGA. This CDR3 comprises 13 residues. V shed 3 bases and J shed 2 bases, with 4 bases lying between them. In DNA, the CDR3 is TGTGCCAGCAGCTTTGCCAACACCGGGGAGCTGTTTTTT. The encoded protein is CASSFANTGELFF.

This clone is hyperexpanded (1% or more). This CDR3 reads CATSMGTGEEKLFF. CDR3 bases: TGTGCCACCAGCATGGGGACAGGGGAGGAAAAACTGTTTTTT. The chain links TRBV15 to TRBJ1-4; 10 nucleotides agree with TRBD1. The length of the CDR3 is 14 residues. Germline V gene data show CDR1 as LNHNV and CDR2 as YYDKDF (reference sequence). Germline trimming cut 4 bases from V and 8 bases from J; bases unmatched to any gene: 4.

This chain connects TRBV5-1 to TRBJ1-4; 10 bases line up with TRBD1. The CDR3 covers 14 residues. Unmatched junction bases numbered 4, after V lost 3 bases and J lost 8 bases. Germline-derived CDR1 and CDR2 are SGHRS and YFSETQ. The CDR3 protein is CASSSGQGREKLFF. The CDR3 coding sequence is TGCGCCAGCAGCTCGGGACAGGGGAGGGAAAAACTGTTTTTT. Based on the CDR3 plus reference TRBV5-1 and TRBJ1-4, the full variable domain is KAGVTQTPRYLIKTRGQQVTLSCSPISGHRSVSWYQQTPGQGLQFLFEYFSETQRNKGNFPGRFSGRQFSNSRSEMNVSTLELGDSALYLCASSSGQGREKLFFGSGTQLSVL.

This clone occurred a few times. This chain uses TRBV18 with TRBJ1-5; 7 positions agree with TRBD1. Trimming removed 5 bases from V and 4 bases from J; junction bases left unmatched: 11. Germline V lookup: CDR1 KGHSH, CDR2 LQKENI. The CDR3 runs 16 residues. CDR3 sequence reads: CASSSETGAANQPQHF. The CDR3 DNA reads as TGTGCCAGCTCATCCGAAACAGGGGCGGCAAATCAGCCCCAGCATTTT.

The chain carries TRBV9 and TRBJ1-2, with a weak D call TRBD1 (5 bases). Germline V lookup: CDR1 SGDLS, CDR2 YYNGEE. V was clipped by 3 bases and J by 2 bases, with 14 bases between them. This CDR3 is 15 amino acids long. CDR3 sequence: CASSAVGAGNYGYTF. CDR3 DNA sequence: TGTGCCAGCAGCGCCGTAGGGGCAGGGAACTATGGCTACACCTTC.

This rearrangement joins TRBV15 to TRBJ1-1, with no clear D. CDR1 is LNHNV, CDR2 YYDKDF, per germline (reference sequence). The CDR3 runs to 14 residues. V was cut by 3 bases and J by 1 base, with 9 bases left in between. The CDR3 loop is CATSRVGRNTEAFF. The CDR3 bases are TGTGCCACCAGCAGGGTTGGACGGAACACTGAAGCTTTCTTT. The entire variable domain, with the rest obtained from reference TRBV15 and TRBJ1-1, is as follows: DAMVIQNPRYQVTQFGKPVTLSCSQTLNHNVMYWYQQKSSQAPKLLFHYYDKDFNNEADTPDNFQSRRPNTSFCFLDIRSPGLGDTAMYLCATSRVGRNTEAFFGQGTRLTVV.

The rearrangement links TRBV5-1 to TRBJ1-2, with D unclear. This CDR3 is 15 amino acids long. Germline V gene sequence: CDR1 SGHRS, CDR2 YFSETQ. V was pared by 3 bases and J by 3 bases, with 15 bases between. DNA of the CDR3: TGCGCCAGCAGCTCCCGAGGGTCCGTCGACTATGGCTACACCTTC. It encodes CASSSRGSVDYGYTF.

To note about this clone: Other DNA sequences of this sample code for an identical CDR3. V is TRBV9 and J is TRBJ2-1; no firm D call. The germline V gene encodes CDR1 SGDLS and CDR2 YYNGEE. The V gene lost 0 bases and the J gene lost 2 bases, with 3 bases spanning the gap. The CDR3 is made up of 13 amino acids. Written as DNA, the CDR3 is TGTGCCAGCAGCGTAGGAACCTACAATGAGCAGTTCTTC. Its translation: CASSVGTYNEQFF.

This clone has only a few counts. The chain joins TRBV7-9 to TRBJ1-2; D not certain. The V end lost 1 base, the J end lost 4 bases, and 10 bases lay between the germline ends. Germline V CDR1 and CDR2: SEHNR, FQNEAQ (reference sequence). This CDR3 is built from 14 residues. CDR3 bases: TGTGCCAGCAGCTTAGGTGGGCATAGCTATGGCTACACCTTC. Amino acid sequence: CASSLGGHSYGYTF.

A remark on this clone: Other DNA sequences in the sample encode the same CDR3. The chain has TRBV6-6 and TRBJ2-7; TRBD1 is a possible D gene (5 bases). Germline V gene sequence: CDR1 MNHNY, CDR2 SVGAGI (reference sequence). The V end was cut by 6 bases, the J end by 1 base, with 10 bases between. This CDR3 has 13 residues. In nucleotides, the CDR3 is TGTGCCAGCAGCCTTACAGGATCCTACGAGCAGTACTTC. Its protein is CASSLTGSYEQYF.

CDR3 loop: CASTVLGRPKADTQYF. As DNA, the CDR3 is TGTGCCAGCACCGTTTTGGGGAGGCCAAAGGCAGATACGCAGTATTTT. This chain uses TRBV28 with TRBJ2-3, with D tentatively TRBD2 (6 bases). Looked up from germline, CDR1 is MDHEN and CDR2 is SYDVKM. CDR3 size: 16 residues. The V end lost 7 bases, the J end lost 4 bases, and 21 bases lay between the germline ends.

This clone was seen just once. The chain links TRBV2 to TRBJ1-6; D not resolved. The CDR3 is 15 amino acids. V was cut by 0 bases and J by 10 bases, with 13 bases left in between. Germline V CDR1 and CDR2: SNHLY, FYNNEI. CDR3 protein: CASSEAELGNSPLHF. DNA for the CDR3: TGTGCCAGCAGTGAAGCTGAGCTGGGAAACTCACCCCTCCACTTT.

A few counts support this clone. The chain recombines TRBV6-5 with TRBJ1-2, with a weak D call TRBD1 (6 bases). The CDR3 contains 12 residues. The V and J ends lost 5 bases and 4 bases respectively, with 8 bases between them. Per germline, CDR1 MNHEY and CDR2 SVGAGI. The CDR3 loop is CASSLQGYGYTF. The DNA of the CDR3 is TGTGCCAGCAGTCTACAGGGCTATGGCTACACCTTC.

V and J are TRBV4-1 and TRBJ1-2; TRBD1 matches at 7 bases. The V segment lost 2 bases and the J segment 0 bases; nucleotides outside the gene matches: 3. Per the germline V gene, CDR1 is MGHRA and CDR2 is YSYEKL. The CDR3 spans 15 residues. For the CDR3, the DNA is TGCGCCAGCAGCCAAACGGGACAGACTAACTATGGCTACACCTTC. It codes for CASSQTGQTNYGYTF.

CDR3 nucleotides: TGTGCCAGCAGTTACTTCAGGGGCGCTGAAAAACTGTTTTTT. This codes for CASSYFRGAEKLFF. The V call is TRBV6-5, the J call TRBJ1-4; the D gene is possibly TRBD1 (6 bases). Germline CDR1 is MNHEY and CDR2 is SVGAGI. The CDR3 is 14 amino acids. V shed 1 base and J shed 7 bases, with 10 bases lying between them.

This rearrangement joins TRBV30 to TRBJ2-5; D perhaps matches TRBD1 (5 bases). The V end lost 4 bases, the J end lost 5 bases, and 11 bases lay between the germline ends. The CDR3 contains 12 residues. Germline V gene lookup returns CDR1 GTSNPN and CDR2 SVGIG (reference sequence). CDR3 in DNA: TGTGCCTGGAACGCAGGGATCGAGACCCAGTACTTC. This codes for CAWNAGIETQYF.